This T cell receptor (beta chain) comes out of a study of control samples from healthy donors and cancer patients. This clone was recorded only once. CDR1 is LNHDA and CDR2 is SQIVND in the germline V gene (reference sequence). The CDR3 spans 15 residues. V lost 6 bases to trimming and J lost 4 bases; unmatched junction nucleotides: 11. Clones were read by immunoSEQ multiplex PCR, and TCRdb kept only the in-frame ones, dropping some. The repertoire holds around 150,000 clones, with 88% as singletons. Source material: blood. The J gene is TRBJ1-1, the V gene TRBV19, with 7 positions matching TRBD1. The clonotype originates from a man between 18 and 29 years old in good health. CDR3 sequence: CASRRDSPRGTEAFF. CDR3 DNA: TGTGCCAGTAGAAGGGACAGCCCGAGGGGCACTGAAGCTTTCTTT.